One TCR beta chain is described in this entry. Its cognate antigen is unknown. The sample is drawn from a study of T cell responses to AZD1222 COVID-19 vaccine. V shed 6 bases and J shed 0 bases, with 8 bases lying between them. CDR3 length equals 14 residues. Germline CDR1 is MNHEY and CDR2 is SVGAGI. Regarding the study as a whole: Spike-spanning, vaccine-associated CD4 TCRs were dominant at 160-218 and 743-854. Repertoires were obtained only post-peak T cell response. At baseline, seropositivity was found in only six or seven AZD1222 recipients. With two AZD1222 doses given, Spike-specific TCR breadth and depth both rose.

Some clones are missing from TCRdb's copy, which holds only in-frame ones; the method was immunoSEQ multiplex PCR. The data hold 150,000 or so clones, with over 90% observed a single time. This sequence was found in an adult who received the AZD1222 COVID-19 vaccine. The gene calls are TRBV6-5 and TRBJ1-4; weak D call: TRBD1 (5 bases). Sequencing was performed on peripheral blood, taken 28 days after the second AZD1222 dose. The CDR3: CASSPTATNEKLFF. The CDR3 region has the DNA TGTGCCAGCAGCCCGACAGCAACTAATGAAAAACTGTTTTTT.